The 10 T cell receptor beta chains presented below share a single source sample, sequenced in a study of identical twins. From the 5' RACE reads, TCRdb called clonotypes with MiXCR, one entry per CDR3 protein. The sample yields about 470,000 distinct CDR3 sequences, roughly 26% seen once. Another study also made use of these data, one on T cells expressing NK-cell markers.

The specimen was CD4+ T cells sorted from blood. Receptors originate from a woman aged 18-29 years in good health.

The chain recombines TRBV20-1 with TRBJ2-3; no clear D. The V gene lost 4 bases and the J gene lost 1 base, with 9 bases spanning the gap. Germline-derived CDR1 and CDR2 are DFQATT and SNEGSKA (reference sequence). CDR3 size: 13 residues. CDR3 DNA sequence: TGCAGTGCTATATCCGCGCGCACAGATACGCAGTATTTT. Its translation is CSAISARTDTQYF.

This clonotype was seen just once. The J gene is TRBJ2-1, the V gene TRBV20-1; 11 positions agree with TRBD2. V was pared by 4 bases and J by 10 bases, with 15 bases of the junction left unmatched. There are 16 residues in the CDR3. Looked up from germline, CDR1 is DFQATT and CDR2 is SNEGSKA (reference sequence). CDR3 amino acids: CSATPGTNVAGGEQFF. The CDR3 nucleotides are TGCAGTGCTACCCCGGGAACGAACGTAGCGGGAGGGGAGCAGTTCTTC.

This rearrangement joins TRBV20-1 to TRBJ2-5, with D unclear. The germline V and J ends were trimmed by 7 bases and 2 bases, with 11 bases remaining between them. The germline V gene has CDR1 DFQATT and CDR2 SNEGSKA (reference sequence). This CDR3 comprises 12 residues. The CDR3 here is CSGVAAQETQYF. The CDR3 DNA sequence: TGCAGTGGAGTGGCCGCTCAAGAGACCCAGTACTTC.

The chain links TRBV7-8 to TRBJ2-3; TRBD2 agrees at 13 bases. Trimming at V came to 5 bases and at J to 6 bases, leaving 11 bases not matched to a gene. CDR1 and CDR2 from the germline V gene are SGHVS and FQNEAQ. The CDR3 has 17 residues. The CDR3 nucleotides read TGTGCCAGCAGCCTCCGGACTAGCGGGAGCGGGGTGGATACGCAGTATTTT. Translated: CASSLRTSGSGVDTQYF.

The rearrangement uses TRBV7-2 and TRBJ2-2; no reliable D call. This CDR3 is 13 amino acids long. The V and J ends lost 5 bases and 5 bases respectively, with 9 bases between them. From germline, CDR1 is SGHTA and CDR2 FQGNSA. DNA for the CDR3: TGTGCCAGCAGCCCAACGTATACCGGGGAGCTGTTTTTT. Translating gives CASSPTYTGELFF.

This chain links TRBV7-8 with TRBJ2-1; a possible D gene is TRBD2 (6 bases). V gave up 6 bases and J gave up 14 bases, with 20 bases separating them. The CDR3 is 13 amino acids. Germline V gives CDR1 SGHVS, CDR2 FQNEAQ. In DNA, the CDR3 is TGTGCCAGCAGGGGGGGAAGGGGAAGGAGGGAGTTCTTC. Residues: CASRGGRGRREFF. The full variable domain, completed using reference TRBV7-8 and TRBJ2-1, is GAGVSQSPRYKVAKRGQDVALRCDPISGHVSLFWYQQALGQGPEFLTYFQNEAQLDKSGLPSDRFFAERPEGSVSTLKIQRTQQEDSAVYLCASRGGRGRREFFGPGTRLTVL.

This clonotype was found a few times. The chain is built from TRBV20-1 and TRBJ1-5; tentatively, D is TRBD1 (5 bases). The CDR3 consists of 12 residues. In germline, CDR1 is DFQATT, CDR2 SNEGSKA (reference sequence). V gave up 6 bases and J gave up 15 bases, with 21 bases separating them. This CDR3 is CSALGQNFIRHF. DNA for the CDR3: TGCAGTGCCTTGGGGCAGAACTTTATTAGGCATTTT.

This clonotype was counted a few times. The chain employs TRBV21-1 and TRBJ2-1; the table's D gene call, TRBD2, was not cross checked with the DNA. TRBV21-1 has pseudogene status. This CDR3 is 16 amino acids long. The CDR3 loop reads CASSKASGLSYNEQFF. As DNA, the CDR3 is TGTGCCAGCAGCAAGGCTAGCGGATTATCCTACAATGAGCAGTTCTTC.

The J gene is TRBJ2-7, the V gene TRBV5-1; 8 nucleotides match TRBD1. Germline assignment: CDR1 SGHRS and CDR2 YFSETQ. The CDR3 length is 13 residues. V gave up 4 bases and J gave up 5 bases; unmatched junction bases: 5. CDR3 protein: CASSRDRSDEQYF. CDR3 coding DNA: TGCGCCAGCAGCCGGGACAGGTCCGACGAGCAGTACTTC.

The V and J genes are TRBV5-1 and TRBJ1-4, with D uncertain. Per the germline V gene, CDR1 is SGHRS and CDR2 is YFSETQ. The CDR3 consists of 12 residues. Between the trimmed V and J ends, which lost 4 bases and 10 bases, there was a span of 11 bases. The chain's CDR3 is CASSVKRGKLFF. For the CDR3, the DNA is TGCGCCAGCAGCGTAAAACGTGGAAAACTGTTTTTT. Together with reference TRBV5-1 and TRBJ1-4, the CDR3 gives the full variable domain: KAGVTQTPRYLIKTRGQQVTLSCSPISGHRSVSWYQQTPGQGLQFLFEYFSETQRNKGNFPGRFSGRQFSNSRSEMNVSTLELGDSALYLCASSVKRGKLFFGSGTQLSVL.